Listed below are T cell receptor beta chains from one sample, sequenced in a study of T cell responses to AZD1222 COVID-19 vaccine. Assay: immunoSEQ multiplex PCR; the TCRdb copy retains only in-frame clones and omits some. The sample contains roughly 120,000 clones, over 75% of which appear only once. This material consisted of peripheral blood, taken on day 0 of MenACWY control vaccination. These receptors were obtained from an adult in good health. The CDR3 runs from the conserved cysteine through the conserved F or W. The D gene is left open where the match is weak. Clone size is shown for a subset of rows, as once, few, many or a class of expanded clone.

V	J	size	D	DNA	CDR3
TRBV7-2	TRBJ2-7	NA	NA	TGTGCCAGCAGCTTAGTCGGCCCTCTCTACGAGCAGTACTTC	CASSLVGPLYEQYF
TRBV6-5	TRBJ1-4	NA	NA	TGTGCCAGCAGGGGAGACCCGAACGATGAAAAACTGTTTTTT	CASRGDPNDEKLFF
TRBV5-4	TRBJ1-1	NA	NA	TGTGCCAGCAGCCCGGGGAGGGAGGGCACTGAAGCTTTCTTT	CASSPGREGTEAFF
TRBV14	TRBJ1-1	NA	NA	TGTGCCAGCAGTCGCCCTGGGGGAACCACTGAAGCTTTCTTT	CASSRPGGTTEAFF
TRBV2	TRBJ2-7	NA	TRBD2	TGTGCAATTAGCGGGAAGCTGGAGTACTTC	CAISGKLEYF
TRBV2	TRBJ1-2	few	NA	TGTGCCAGCAGTGAAAGGCGGACATCGAACTATGGCTACACCTTC	CASSERRTSNYGYTF
TRBV19	TRBJ1-1	NA	NA	TGTGCCAGTAGTATAGATGTAAAAGGGGACGCTTTCTTT	CASSIDVKGDAFF
TRBV5-1	TRBJ2-7	NA	NA	TGCGCCAGCAGCCCTAACCCGGAGGGGAGCTCCTACGAGCAGTACTTC	CASSPNPEGSSYEQYF
TRBV7-9	TRBJ2-2	NA	NA	TGTGCCAGCAGCTTAGCCCTCAACACCGGGGAGCTGTTTTTT	CASSLALNTGELFF
TRBV28	TRBJ2-7	NA	NA	TGTGCCAGTACCGGGACAAGACTCTACGAGCAGTACTTC	CASTGTRLYEQYF
TRBV27	TRBJ1-4	once	NA	TGTGCCAGCAGGGGAGTGGGTGCTACTAATGAAAAACTGTTTTTT	CASRGVGATNEKLFF
TRBV6-5	TRBJ2-5	NA	TRBD1	TGTGCCAGCAGATGGACAGGGCGAGAGACCCAGTACTTC	CASRWTGRETQYF